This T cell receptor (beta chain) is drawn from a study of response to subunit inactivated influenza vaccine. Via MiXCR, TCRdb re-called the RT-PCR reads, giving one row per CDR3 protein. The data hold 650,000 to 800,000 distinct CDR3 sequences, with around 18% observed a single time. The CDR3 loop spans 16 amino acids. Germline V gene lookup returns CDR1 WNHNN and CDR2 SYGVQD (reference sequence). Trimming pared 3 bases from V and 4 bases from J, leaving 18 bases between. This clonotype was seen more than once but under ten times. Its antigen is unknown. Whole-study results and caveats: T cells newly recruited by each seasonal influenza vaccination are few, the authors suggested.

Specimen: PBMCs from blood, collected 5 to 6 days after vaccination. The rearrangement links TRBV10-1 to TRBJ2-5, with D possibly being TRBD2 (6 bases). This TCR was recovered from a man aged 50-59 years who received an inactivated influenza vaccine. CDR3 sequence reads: CASSDPRQGSGETQYF. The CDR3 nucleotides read TGCGCCAGCAGTGACCCTCGGCAGGGTAGCGGAGAGACCCAGTACTTC.